This T cell receptor beta chain was found in a study of T-cell reconstitution after alpha-beta-depleted transplantation in children. The CDR3 has 13 residues. Trimming took 6 bases from V and 5 from J, leaving 14 bases between them. The germline CDR1 and CDR2 sequences are MNHNS and SASEGT. This clonotype was detected only a few times. Its target is not known. Using unique molecular identifiers, the investigators prepared the TCRbeta library. Each CDR3 protein gets one entry after TCRdb re-called the PCR reads with MiXCR. The profile shows 200,000 or so distinct CDR3 sequences, about 8.2% of them singletons. Study-level findings and limits: There were some patients whose high TCRbeta diversity at day 60 came from surviving recipient T cells and thymic progenitors. T-cell numbers and diversity one year post-transplant derived largely from freshly generated T cells. Expanded graft clones, several hundred of them, were reportedly the source of alpha-beta T cells about two months after transplant.

This specimen consisted of PBMCs, mostly from graft donor cells, obtained 360 days after TCRalphabeta/CD19-depleted stem cell transplant. The TCR comes from a male patient between 2 and 10 years old who had a stem cell transplant for acute myeloid leukemia, so the T cells may come from the graft donor. This chain connects TRBV6-1 to TRBJ2-7; D could derive from TRBD1 or TRBD2 (5 bases each). This CDR3 is CASRLRDLDEQYF. In DNA, the CDR3 is TGTGCCAGCAGGCTCCGGGACCTCGACGAGCAGTACTTC.